The rows below give T cell receptor beta chains drawn from one sample of a study of blood T cell repertoires in COVID-19. The method was immunoSEQ multiplex PCR; TCRdb's version includes in-frame clones alone and lacks a portion of them. The repertoire holds 110,000 or so clones, about 85% seen once, with roughly 8% in the top ten. The sample comprised peripheral blood. The receptors derive from a human donor in a cohort sampled during active COVID-19. CDR3s include the opening cysteine and the closing phenylalanine or tryptophan.

J gene | V gene | CDR3 length | CDR3 protein
TRBJ2-5 | TRBV19 | 12 | CATRGNRETQYF
TRBJ2-7 | TRBV7-2 | 19 | CASSLELRASGARRSEQYF
TRBJ2-1 | TRBV6-5 | 15 | CASSYSGGSYNEQFF
TRBJ1-1 | TRBV11-2 | 12 | CASRSQTLEAFF
TRBJ1-1 | TRBV4-1 | 15 | CASSLSQVGNTEAFF
TRBJ1-2 | TRBV9 | 15 | CASSAPMGLGYGYTF
TRBJ1-5 | TRBV7-9 | 12 | CASSPSTGAQHF
TRBJ2-5 | TRBV19 | 15 | CASRQRAGTQETQYF
TRBJ2-7 | TRBV5-4 | 13 | CASSNGQAGEQYF
TRBJ1-5 | TRBV5-1 | 14 | CASSMTGLGQPQHF
TRBJ2-3 | TRBV7-3 | 15 | CASSVQGTFTDTQYF
TRBJ1-5 | TRBV7-2 | 15 | CASSLAGHPNQPQHF
TRBJ2-5 | TRBV2 | 14 | CASSGGGGQETQYF
TRBJ1-6 | TRBV5-4 | 15 | CASSWGTGDNSPLHF
TRBJ1-1 | TRBV3-1/TRBV3-2 | 16 | CASSQGPGVSNTEAFF
TRBJ1-5 | TRBV3-1/TRBV3-2 | 15 | CASSQDGGINQPQHF
TRBJ2-1 | TRBV27 | 12 | CASTAGRREQFF
TRBJ2-1 | TRBV20-1 | 11 | CSANRGDEQFF
TRBJ2-4 | TRBV9 | 14 | CASSATGGGNIQYF
TRBJ1-1 | TRBV28 | 15 | CASSLRGTMNTEAFF
TRBJ2-3 | TRBV6-5 | 12 | CASSSGTDTQYF
TRBJ2-7 | TRBV19 | 15 | CASSQDRGASYEQYF
TRBJ1-1 | TRBV7-2 | 13 | CASSSGQNFEAFF
TRBJ1-1 | TRBV5-5 | 14 | CASSLTRQQREAFF
TRBJ2-7 | TRBV7-3 | 16 | CASSPGGLAGGGEQYF
TRBJ1-4 | TRBV5-1 | 15 | CASSATTGEQEKLFF
TRBJ1-1 | TRBV10-3 | 15 | CAISGGGQGFTEAFF
TRBJ2-1 | TRBV6-5 | 14 | CASIYSGSGHEQFF
TRBJ2-3 | TRBV29-1 | 15 | CSVEGAGAISDTQYF
TRBJ2-3 | TRBV7-9 | 16 | CASSLDVSGGADTQYF
TRBJ1-1 | TRBV2 | 14 | CASSDPDRDTEAFF